This T cell receptor (beta chain) was sequenced for a study of regulatory T cells in long-lasting Graves disease. Study details: Newly diagnosed Graves' patients took antithyroid drugs under 3 months. Findings of the study overall: Persistent disease showed a preference for TRBV28, TRBJ1-2 and TRBJ2-5. Persistent Graves' patients showed a TCR diversity that was lower than that of newly diagnosed ones.

Trimming removed 2 bases at V and 2 bases at J, with 6 bases between. Germline CDR1 is MNHEY and CDR2 is SVGAGI. This CDR3 region has 13 residues. Time point specified: newly diagnosed GD, antithyroid drugs for less than 3 months. The TCR library was prepared using RNA isolated from PBMCs. This clonotype was counted ten times or more. What it binds is unknown. Researchers made TCR beta libraries by using iRepertoire HTBI primers and running Arm-PCR on CDR3 regions. TCRdb reprocessed the multiplex PCR reads with MiXCR, giving one entry per CDR3 protein. Of 410,000 or so distinct CDR3 sequences in the sample, about 15% were seen once. The same data also went into a second study, on T cells in Graves' hyperthyroidism and ophthalmopathy. From that report: Ophthalmopathy and stable hyperthyroidism were separated by a 13 V-J model.

The material sequenced was peripheral blood mononuclear cells (PBMCs), taken at new diagnosis, from a patient treated with antithyroid drugs. The TCR originated in a woman aged 25-40 years with Graves disease. The genes are TRBV6-5 and TRBJ1-1, with D hard to call. The CDR3 region is CASSYEGNTEAFF. The CDR3 DNA follows: TGTGCCAGCAGTTACGAGGGAAACACTGAAGCTTTCTTT.